Listed below are T cell receptor beta chains from one sample, sequenced in a study of T cell repertoires in cytomegalovirus infection. What these receptors recognize is not known. TCRdb re-derived calls from the reads in MiXCR, one entry per CDR3 protein. The table shows roughly 500,000 distinct CDR3 sequences, with about two fifths occurring only once. Sequencing was performed on cultured PBMCs, taken from culture after CMV antigen stimulation. Every receptor here comes from a human donor in good health (CMV status not recorded). Some clones in this sample may be carry-over from other donors' samples. The CDR3 runs from the conserved cysteine through the conserved F or W. Size is omitted from some rows. Given values are once, few, many or a class for expanded clones.

V gene: TRBV7-2; clone size: few; J gene: TRBJ2-5; CDR3 protein: CASTQGSGVGETQYF
V gene: TRBV7-2; clone size: -; J gene: TRBJ1-5; CDR3 protein: CASSLHNQPQHF
V gene: TRBV7-2; clone size: -; J gene: TRBJ2-5; CDR3 protein: CASRPTGWETQYF
V gene: TRBV7-2; clone size: -; J gene: TRBJ2-1; CDR3 protein: CASSLVSGVYNEQFF
V gene: TRBV12-3/TRBV12-4; clone size: -; J gene: TRBJ2-1; CDR3 protein: CASSLRDRGPYDEQFF
V gene: TRBV6-6; clone size: -; J gene: TRBJ2-1; CDR3 protein: CASSYSNSYNEQFF
V gene: TRBV6-6; clone size: -; J gene: TRBJ2-3; CDR3 protein: CASSFDPSTDTQYF
V gene: TRBV29-1; clone size: few; J gene: TRBJ1-3; CDR3 protein: CSARAGSNSGNTIYF
V gene: TRBV7-4; clone size: -; J gene: TRBJ2-1; CDR3 protein: CASSLVQGQSLQFF
V gene: TRBV12-3/TRBV12-4; clone size: few; J gene: TRBJ1-2; CDR3 protein: CASSLRLDSNYGYTF
V gene: TRBV7-8; clone size: -; J gene: TRBJ1-6; CDR3 protein: CASSLERVGSPLHF
V gene: TRBV24-1; clone size: -; J gene: TRBJ2-7; CDR3 protein: CATSDPGRSGEQYF
V gene: TRBV12-3/TRBV12-4; clone size: few; J gene: TRBJ2-1; CDR3 protein: CASTLGRKQFF
V gene: TRBV7-2; clone size: -; J gene: TRBJ2-2; CDR3 protein: CASSLAGITGELFF
V gene: TRBV11-2; clone size: few; J gene: TRBJ2-5; CDR3 protein: CASSRPFGARTQYF
V gene: TRBV19; clone size: -; J gene: TRBJ1-5; CDR3 protein: CATGEGDQPQHF
V gene: TRBV7-9; clone size: -; J gene: TRBJ1-6; CDR3 protein: CASSFGAGQNSPLHF
V gene: TRBV6-2/TRBV6-3; clone size: -; J gene: TRBJ2-1; CDR3 protein: CASSYLIGTQAGDNEQFF
V gene: TRBV6-2/TRBV6-3; clone size: few; J gene: TRBJ2-5; CDR3 protein: CASSGRLETQYF
V gene: TRBV7-8; clone size: few; J gene: TRBJ2-6; CDR3 protein: CASSHRVGANVLTF
V gene: TRBV7-6; clone size: few; J gene: TRBJ1-1; CDR3 protein: CASSFGRGKTEAFF
V gene: TRBV10-3; clone size: -; J gene: TRBJ2-1; CDR3 protein: CAIREGFTGRLYNEQFF
V gene: TRBV2; clone size: -; J gene: TRBJ2-5; CDR3 protein: CATKGDRGLGAQYF
V gene: TRBV11-2; clone size: few; J gene: TRBJ1-1; CDR3 protein: CASSPVGGGMNTEAFF
V gene: TRBV15; clone size: -; J gene: TRBJ1-6; CDR3 protein: CATSRVLDPRDSPLHF
V gene: TRBV7-2; clone size: few; J gene: TRBJ2-3; CDR3 protein: CASSLGTVGTQYF
V gene: TRBV7-2; clone size: -; J gene: TRBJ2-7; CDR3 protein: CASSLSRGSGEQYF
V gene: TRBV20-1; clone size: -; J gene: TRBJ2-1; CDR3 protein: CSAGGYQKPNNEQFF
V gene: TRBV7-6; clone size: few; J gene: TRBJ2-1; CDR3 protein: CASSFNSGLEQFF
V gene: TRBV10-3; clone size: -; J gene: TRBJ1-2; CDR3 protein: CAISDRDSDDYGYTF
V gene: TRBV12-3/TRBV12-4; clone size: -; J gene: TRBJ2-1; CDR3 protein: CASGRTGNNNEQFF
V gene: TRBV6-1; clone size: -; J gene: TRBJ2-1; CDR3 protein: CASSEGEYEQFF
V gene: TRBV11-2; clone size: few; J gene: TRBJ1-2; CDR3 protein: CASSFPGTKPGSYGYTF
V gene: TRBV7-6; clone size: once; J gene: TRBJ2-3; CDR3 protein: CASSSPWGLSTDTQYF